This TCR beta chain was identified during a study of OX40 agonist ivuxolimab in advanced cancers. Study summary: The dose-escalation group included hepatocellular carcinoma, melanoma, renal cell carcinoma and head and neck cancer. Points from the study as a whole: Averaged across samples, CD8+ T cells carried more expanded clones than CD4+ did.

Profiled with immunoSEQ multiplex PCR; TCRdb holds only in-frame clones, not every one. This sample has 73,000 or so clones, with approximately 85% found just once. On this clone itself: Its target is not known.

The V end lost 6 bases, the J end lost 2 bases, and 7 bases lay between the germline ends. This CDR3 spans 13 amino acids. The germline gives CDR1 SGHAT, CDR2 FQNNGV. The gene calls are TRBV11-2 and TRBJ2-2; D perhaps matches TRBD1 (5 bases). This clonotype was sampled from an adult with an advanced solid tumor such as melanoma, head and neck, liver or kidney cancer. The starting material was CD4+ or CD8+ T cells sorted from blood, obtained in a trial of the OX40 agonist ivuxolimab. DNA for the CDR3: TGTGCCAGCAGGGGGCCTAACACCGGGGAGCTGTTTTTT. It yields the protein CASRGPNTGELFF.